A single sample gave rise to the 30 T cell receptor beta chains below, sequenced in a study of CD8 T cells in ankylosing spondylitis. One entry per CDR3 protein, called by TCRdb with MiXCR from the 5' RACE reads. The data show 150,000 to 200,000 distinct CDR3 sequences, around 13% seen once. Sequencing was carried out using blood, either unsorted or a sorted T cell fraction (not recorded which). The receptors derive from a female donor with ankylosing spondylitis or in good health (not recorded which).

In regard to this clonotype: A much larger clone lies one base from this, so it may be a read error. V is TRBV5-1 and J is TRBJ2-2; tentatively, D is TRBD1 (6 bases). The germline gives CDR1 SGHRS, CDR2 YFSETQ. The CDR3 sequence is 14 residues long. The CDR3 loop is CANSLGQGSGELFF. The CDR3 coding sequence is TGCGCCAACAGCTTGGGGCAGGGGTCCGGGGAGCTGTTTTTT.

This clonotype was detected ten times or more. This rearrangement joins TRBV20-1 to TRBJ2-2; D unresolved. V was cut by 6 bases and J by 2 bases, with 10 bases left in between. From germline, CDR1 is DFQATT and CDR2 SNEGSKA (reference sequence). The CDR3 length is 13 residues. The DNA for the CDR3 is TGCAGTGCCATAGACGGTAACACCGGGGAGCTGTTTTTT. Protein sequence: CSAIDGNTGELFF.

V is TRBV11-2 and J is TRBJ2-3, with TRBD2 matching over 8 bases. The CDR3 runs 15 residues. V gave up 8 bases and J gave up 2 bases; unmatched junction bases: 9. In germline, CDR1 is SGHAT, CDR2 FQNNGV. The chain's CDR3 is CASAKGAGDTDTQYF. The CDR3 DNA follows: TGTGCCAGCGCCAAGGGAGCGGGAGACACAGATACGCAGTATTTT.

V gene TRBV14 combines with J gene TRBJ2-2; 7 bases map to TRBD1. The CDR3 is 14 amino acids. V was pared by 4 bases and J by 7 bases, with 6 bases of the junction left unmatched. From germline, CDR1 is SGHDN and CDR2 FVKESK. In DNA form, the CDR3 reads TGTGCCAGCAGCCTGAGGGACAGAAGCGGGGAGCTGTTTTTT. This encodes CASSLRDRSGELFF.

A note on this clonotype: One base away lies a much larger clone, so this may be a sequencing read error. The V and J genes are TRBV7-9 and TRBJ2-3, with D maybe TRBD2 (6 bases). The CDR3 consists of 14 residues. Germline CDR1 and CDR2: SEHNR and FQNEAQ (reference sequence). CDR3 sequence reads: CPSSLEGLTDTQYF. The CDR3 coding sequence is TGTCCCAGCAGCTTAGAGGGACTCACAGATACGCAGTATTTT.

The genes are TRBV15 and TRBJ2-3; TRBD1 matches at 9 bases. V shed 4 bases, J shed 2 bases, and the junction held 19 bases outside the gene matches. The CDR3 covers 20 residues. Germline V gives CDR1 LNHNV, CDR2 YYDKDF (reference sequence). Here the CDR3 DNA reads TGTGCCACCAGCACCGACGACACCAAGGGACAGGGTAACTTCACAGATACGCAGTATTTT. Translation gives CATSTDDTKGQGNFTDTQYF.

This clonotype was seen ten or more times. The chain recombines TRBV6-5 with TRBJ2-7; D uncertain. The length of the CDR3 is 15 residues. Trimming removed 0 bases from V and 6 bases from J, with 15 bases in between. Germline CDR1 reads MNHEY; CDR2 reads SVGAGI. DNA of the CDR3: TGTGCCAGCAGTTACTCGGCGACCTCTCTTAGCGAGCAGTACTTC. Its translation is CASSYSATSLSEQYF.

A note on this clonotype: A read error may explain this, as a much larger clone is one base away. J is TRBJ1-4 and V is TRBV20-1; possible D gene TRBD1, 5 bases. Per germline, CDR1 DFQATT and CDR2 SNEGSKA (reference sequence). This CDR3 is 16 amino acids long. Here the CDR3 DNA reads TGCAGTGCTGGAGATCTGTCCGACAGAGGACGGGAGAAACTGTTTTTT. It encodes CSAGDLSDRGREKLFF.

In its sample, this clonotype was seen many times. The chain recombines TRBV7-9 with TRBJ2-1, with unresolved D. In germline, CDR1 is SEHNR, CDR2 FQNEAQ (reference sequence). V dropped 3 bases and J dropped 9 bases, with 12 bases sitting between them. The length of the CDR3 is 13 residues. Here the CDR3 reads CASSFRGASEQFF. The CDR3 DNA follows: TGTGCCAGCAGCTTCCGAGGAGCGAGTGAGCAGTTCTTC.

In this sample, this clonotype turned up a few times. The chain combines TRBV12-3 or TRBV12-4 with TRBJ2-1, with TRBD2 identical over 10 bases. The ends lost 4 bases at V and 15 bases at J; junction bases unmatched: 15. CDR3 size: 15 residues. CDR3 nucleotides: TGTGCCAGCAGTTCCTCCGAACTAGCGGGATTAGGGGGGTTCTTC. Its translation: CASSSSELAGLGGFF.

This clonotype was recorded at least ten times. This CDR3 reads CASHISIRGRTHEQYF. The CDR3 DNA is TGTGCCAGCCACATCTCAATCAGGGGGAGGACCCACGAGCAGTACTTC. The J gene is TRBJ2-7, the V gene TRBV7-2, with D tentatively TRBD1 (7 bases). The CDR3 has 16 residues. Trimming pared 8 bases from V and 5 bases from J, leaving 25 bases between. Germline CDR1 reads SGHTA; CDR2 reads FQGNSA.

J is TRBJ2-4 and V is TRBV20-1; tentative D call: TRBD2 (5 bases). The CDR3 extends over 17 amino acids. CDR1 and CDR2 (germline): DFQATT, SNEGSKA (reference sequence). The germline V and J ends were trimmed by 1 base and 6 bases, with 22 bases remaining between them. This chain's CDR3 is CSARGPEARGLGNIQYF. As DNA, the CDR3 is TGCAGTGCTAGAGGTCCCGAGGCGAGAGGGTTGGGAAACATTCAGTACTTC.

This clonotype was counted between two and nine times. This chain connects TRBV20-1 to TRBJ2-1, with D unresolved. V lost 3 bases, J lost 4 bases, and 7 bases lay in between. The CDR3 loop spans 12 amino acids. CDR1 is DFQATT, CDR2 SNEGSKA, per germline (reference sequence). The CDR3 protein is CSASTSYNEQFF. The CDR3 nucleotides are TGCAGTGCTAGTACCAGTTACAATGAGCAGTTCTTC.

In its sample, this clonotype was seen many times. This rearrangement joins TRBV15 to TRBJ1-3; unclear D gene. CDR1 and CDR2 from the germline V gene are LNHNV and YYDKDF (reference sequence). The germline V and J ends were trimmed by 1 base and 4 bases, with 14 bases remaining between them. This CDR3 is built from 16 residues. The CDR3 protein is CATSRGGMVTGNTIYF. DNA for the CDR3: TGTGCCACCAGCAGAGGCGGGATGGTGACAGGAAACACCATATATTTT. The complete variable domain, with remaining parts taken from reference TRBV15 and TRBJ1-3, reads DAMVIQNPRYQVTQFGKPVTLSCSQTLNHNVMYWYQQKSSQAPKLLFHYYDKDFNNEADTPDNFQSRRPNTSFCFLDIRSPGLGDTAMYLCATSRGGMVTGNTIYFGEGSWLTVV.

This clonotype has at least ten counts. The genes are TRBV15 and TRBJ2-3; D is possibly TRBD1 (6 bases). V was cut by 5 bases and J by 6 bases, with 21 bases left in between. From germline, CDR1 is LNHNV and CDR2 YYDKDF (reference sequence). CDR3 length: 16 residues. The CDR3 is CATSDLAQGIGDTQYF. CDR3 nucleotides: TGTGCCACCAGCGACCTCGCACAGGGAATAGGCGATACGCAGTATTTT.

With respect to this clonotype: One base away lies a much larger clone, so this may be a sequencing read error. The chain is built from TRBV9 and TRBJ1-2; D not resolved. The CDR3 is 14 residues long. In germline, CDR1 is SGDLS, CDR2 YYNGEE. Trimming removed 4 bases at V and 6 bases at J, with 16 bases between. Here the CDR3 DNA reads TGTGCCAGCAGCTCTCGCCACCAAGTGGATGGCTACACCTTC. This sequence encodes CASSSRHQVDGYTF.

In this sample, this clonotype turned up many times. J is TRBJ1-2 and V is TRBV5-1; tentatively, D is TRBD1 (6 bases). The CDR3 is 15 amino acids. CDR1 and CDR2 (germline): SGHRS, YFSETQ. The V gene lost 2 bases and the J gene lost 3 bases, with 14 bases spanning the gap. DNA for the CDR3: TGCGCCAGCAGCTTTTCCCAGGGGAGGGACTATGGCTACACCTTC. This codes for CASSFSQGRDYGYTF.

This rearrangement joins TRBV7-8 to TRBJ2-1; D is unresolved. The CDR3 spans 16 residues. Trimming pared 4 bases from V and 0 bases from J, leaving 13 bases between. Per the germline V gene, CDR1 is SGHVS and CDR2 is FQNEAQ. The CDR3, as DNA: TGTGCCAGCAGCTCCTTCCGATTTAGCTCCTACAATGAGCAGTTCTTC. Translation: CASSSFRFSSYNEQFF.

This clonotype was seen repeatedly, ten times or more. The V gene is TRBV6-2 or TRBV6-3, the J gene TRBJ2-7; 11 nucleotides agree with TRBD2. Germline values: CDR1 MNHEY, CDR2 SVGEGT. The CDR3 consists of 14 residues. The V gene end was trimmed by 8 bases and the J gene end by 7 bases; junction bases not matched to a gene: 10. The CDR3 loop is CASCSTSGVGEQYF. The CDR3 coding sequence is TGTGCCAGCTGCTCGACTAGCGGGGTTGGGGAGCAGTACTTC.

This clonotype was picked up many times. V is TRBV15 and J is TRBJ1-1, with 8 nucleotides matching TRBD1. J was trimmed by 1 base and V by 3 bases; bases with no gene match: 7. The CDR3 covers 16 residues. Germline loops: CDR1 LNHNV, CDR2 YYDKDF (reference sequence). The CDR3 region is CATSSSQGARNTEAFF. As DNA, the CDR3 is TGTGCCACCAGCAGCTCCCAGGGGGCGAGGAACACTGAAGCTTTCTTT.

The table lists this clonotype with many counts. The chain has TRBV20-1 and TRBJ1-4; the D is unclear. Trimming left V 3 bases short and J 0 bases short, with 8 bases between. The germline V gene has CDR1 DFQATT and CDR2 SNEGSKA (reference sequence). The CDR3 spans 14 residues. The CDR3, as DNA: TGCAGTGCTAGGGGTACAGCAACTAATGAAAAACTGTTTTTT. This sequence encodes CSARGTATNEKLFF.

This clonotype was seen ten or more times. This chain joins TRBV12-3 or TRBV12-4 and TRBJ2-7; 12 bases align to TRBD2. The CDR3 covers 16 residues. The ends lost 4 bases at V and 0 bases at J; junction bases unmatched: 4. CDR3 coding DNA: TGTGCCAGCAGTTCCGGGACTAGCGGGCGCTCCTACGAGCAGTACTTC. It yields the protein CASSSGTSGRSYEQYF.

This clonotype has more than one count but fewer than ten. The chain combines TRBV5-1 with TRBJ2-1; D may be TRBD2 (6 bases). Germline values: CDR1 SGHRS, CDR2 YFSETQ. The CDR3 is made up of 16 amino acids. The V gene lost 2 bases and the J gene lost 9 bases, with 21 bases spanning the gap. CDR3 protein: CASSFGGLSGSGEQFF. CDR3 coding DNA: TGCGCCAGCAGCTTTGGAGGGTTGTCGGGGTCTGGTGAGCAGTTCTTC.

The chain's CDR3 is CSAISGPGSYNEQFF. CDR3 nucleotides: TGCAGTGCTATCAGCGGGCCCGGCTCCTACAATGAGCAGTTCTTC. The rearrangement links TRBV20-1 to TRBJ2-1; tentative D call: TRBD2 (6 bases). The germline V gene has CDR1 DFQATT and CDR2 SNEGSKA (reference sequence). The CDR3 length is 15 residues. V was shortened by 4 bases and J by 0 bases, with 13 bases between the two germline ends.

In its sample, this clonotype was seen many times. This chain links TRBV29-1 with TRBJ2-7; D gene unclear. From germline, CDR1 is SQVTM and CDR2 ANQGSEA. V lost 3 bases and J 2 bases, leaving 8 bases between the germline ends. The CDR3 is 12 amino acids. CDR3 sequence reads: CSVEYSTYEQYF. The CDR3 region has the DNA TGCAGCGTTGAGTACAGCACCTACGAGCAGTACTTC.

The chain uses TRBV7-2 and TRBJ2-2, with TRBD2 matching over 7 bases. Unmatched junction bases numbered 12, after V lost 5 bases and J lost 6 bases. This CDR3 region has 16 residues. CDR1 is SGHTA, CDR2 FQGNSA, per germline. The CDR3 sequence: CASSPPLGGIAGELFF. CDR3 nucleotides: TGTGCCAGCAGCCCCCCGCTGGGGGGGATTGCCGGGGAGCTGTTTTTT.

This clonotype was seen a few times. The J gene is TRBJ2-7, the V gene TRBV20-1, with TRBD2 identical over 10 bases. Germline trimming cut 3 bases from V and 4 bases from J; bases unmatched to any gene: 9. This CDR3 is 15 amino acids long. CDR1 and CDR2 (germline): DFQATT, SNEGSKA (reference sequence). The CDR3 protein is CSASKASGGLYEQYF. The DNA for the CDR3 is TGCAGTGCTAGTAAGGCTAGCGGGGGATTATACGAGCAGTACTTC.

The sample holds a few counts of this clonotype. The chain employs TRBV18 and TRBJ2-1; no reliable D call. CDR1 KGHSH and CDR2 LQKENI come from the germline V gene. The V end was cut by 4 bases, the J end by 6 bases, with 10 bases between. The CDR3 contains 13 residues. The CDR3 nucleotides read TGTGCCAGCTCACAGAATGACGGCAATGAGCAGTTCTTC. Translated: CASSQNDGNEQFF.

As for this clonotype: This may be a read error: a much more frequent sequence differs by one nucleotide. The chain carries TRBV12-3 or TRBV12-4 and TRBJ2-6; D call uncertain. V was trimmed by 8 bases and J by 0 bases, leaving 5 bases between them. The CDR3 loop spans 13 amino acids. CDR3 loop: CASAVSGANVLTF. DNA of the CDR3: TGTGCCAGCGCCGTCTCTGGGGCCAACGTCCTGACTTTC.

CDR3 nucleotides: TGTGCCAGCAGCGTTAGCGGGAGTTCCTACAATGAGCAGTTCTTC. It codes for CASSVSGSSYNEQFF. V usage is TRBV6-1 and J usage is TRBJ2-1; TRBD2 aligns across 9 bases. CDR1 and CDR2 from the germline V gene are MNHNS and SASEGT. This CDR3 has 15 amino acids. Trimming cost V 6 bases and J 1 base; bases outside gene matches: 4.